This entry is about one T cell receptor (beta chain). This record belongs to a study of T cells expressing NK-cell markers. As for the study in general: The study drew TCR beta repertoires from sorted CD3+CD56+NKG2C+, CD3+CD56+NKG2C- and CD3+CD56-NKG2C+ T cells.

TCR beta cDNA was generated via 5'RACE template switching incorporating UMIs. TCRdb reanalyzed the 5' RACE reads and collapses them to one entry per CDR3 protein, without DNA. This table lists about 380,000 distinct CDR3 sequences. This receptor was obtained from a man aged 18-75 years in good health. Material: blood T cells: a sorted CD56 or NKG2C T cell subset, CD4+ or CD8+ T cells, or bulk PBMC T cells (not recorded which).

Here the CDR3 reads CASSPEITGNSYNEQFF. The chain combines TRBV18 with TRBJ2-1. The CDR3 totals 17 residues. Looked up from germline, CDR1 is KGHSH and CDR2 is LQKENI.